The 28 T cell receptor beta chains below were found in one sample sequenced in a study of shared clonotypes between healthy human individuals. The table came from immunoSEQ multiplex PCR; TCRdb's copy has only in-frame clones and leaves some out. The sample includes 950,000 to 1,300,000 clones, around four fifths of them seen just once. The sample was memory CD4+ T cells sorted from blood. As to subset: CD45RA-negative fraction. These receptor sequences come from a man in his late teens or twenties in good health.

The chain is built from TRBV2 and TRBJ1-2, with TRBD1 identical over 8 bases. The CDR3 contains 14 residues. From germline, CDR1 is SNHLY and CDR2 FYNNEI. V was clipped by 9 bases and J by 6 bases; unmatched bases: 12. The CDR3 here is CASHPGTGPDGYTF. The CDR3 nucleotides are TGTGCCAGTCACCCCGGGACAGGCCCAGATGGCTACACCTTC.

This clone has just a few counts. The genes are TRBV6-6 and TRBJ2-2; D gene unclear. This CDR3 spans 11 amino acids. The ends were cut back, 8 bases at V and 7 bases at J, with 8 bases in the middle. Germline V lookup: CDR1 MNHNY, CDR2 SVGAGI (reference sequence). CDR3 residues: CASGQNGELFF. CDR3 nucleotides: TGTGCCAGCGGGCAAAACGGGGAGCTGTTTTTT.

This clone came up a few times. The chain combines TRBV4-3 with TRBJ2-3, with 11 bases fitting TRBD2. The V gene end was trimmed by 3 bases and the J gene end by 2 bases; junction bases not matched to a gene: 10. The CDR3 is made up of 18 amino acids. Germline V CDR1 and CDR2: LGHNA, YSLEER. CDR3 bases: TGCGCCAGCAGCCATGATGTACCGACTAGCGGGATCACAGATACGCAGTATTTT. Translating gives CASSHDVPTSGITDTQYF.

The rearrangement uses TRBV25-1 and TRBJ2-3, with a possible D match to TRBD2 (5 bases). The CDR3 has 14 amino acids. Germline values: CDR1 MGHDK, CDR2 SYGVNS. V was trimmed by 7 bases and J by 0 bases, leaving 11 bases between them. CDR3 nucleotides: TGTGCCAGCAAGGGAGCAGGTAGCACAGATACGCAGTATTTT. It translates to CASKGAGSTDTQYF.

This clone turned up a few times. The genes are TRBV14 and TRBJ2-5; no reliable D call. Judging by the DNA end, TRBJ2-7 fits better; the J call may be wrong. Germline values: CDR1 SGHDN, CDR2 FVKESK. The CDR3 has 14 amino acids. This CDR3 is CASSQETAVYEQYF. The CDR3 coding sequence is TGTGCCAGCAGCCAAGAAACTGCTGTCTACGAGCAGTACTTC.

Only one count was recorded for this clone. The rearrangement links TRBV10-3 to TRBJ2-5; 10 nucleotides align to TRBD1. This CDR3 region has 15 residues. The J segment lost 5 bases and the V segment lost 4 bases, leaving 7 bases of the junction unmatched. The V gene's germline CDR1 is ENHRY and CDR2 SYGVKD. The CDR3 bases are TGTGCCATCAGTGGTGGGACAGGGGCTCGGGAGACCCAGTACTTC. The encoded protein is CAISGGTGARETQYF.

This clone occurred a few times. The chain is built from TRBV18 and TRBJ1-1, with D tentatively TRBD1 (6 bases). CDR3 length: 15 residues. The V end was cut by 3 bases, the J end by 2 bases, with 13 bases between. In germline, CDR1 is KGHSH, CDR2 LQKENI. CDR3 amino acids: CASSPRTGLNTEAFF. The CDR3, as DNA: TGTGCCAGCTCACCTCGTACAGGGCTCAACACTGAAGCTTTCTTT.

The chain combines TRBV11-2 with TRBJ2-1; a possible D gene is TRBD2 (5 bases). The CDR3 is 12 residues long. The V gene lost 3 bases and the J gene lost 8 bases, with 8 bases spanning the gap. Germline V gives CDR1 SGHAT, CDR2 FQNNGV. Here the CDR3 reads CASSFSGDEQFF. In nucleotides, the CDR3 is TGTGCCAGCAGCTTCAGCGGCGATGAGCAGTTCTTC.

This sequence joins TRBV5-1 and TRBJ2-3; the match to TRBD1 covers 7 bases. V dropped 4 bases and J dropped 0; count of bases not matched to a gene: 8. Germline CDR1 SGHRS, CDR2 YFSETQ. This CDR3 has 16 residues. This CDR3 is CASSTGQQTSTDTQYF. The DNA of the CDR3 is TGCGCCAGCAGCACGGGACAGCAGACTAGCACAGATACGCAGTATTTT.

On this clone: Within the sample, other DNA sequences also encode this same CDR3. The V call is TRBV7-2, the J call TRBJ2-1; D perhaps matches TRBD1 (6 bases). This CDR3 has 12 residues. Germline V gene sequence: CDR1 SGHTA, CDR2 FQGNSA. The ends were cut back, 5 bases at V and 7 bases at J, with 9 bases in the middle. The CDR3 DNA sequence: TGTGCCAGCAGCCCCCAGGGGAATGAGCAGTTCTTC. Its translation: CASSPQGNEQFF.

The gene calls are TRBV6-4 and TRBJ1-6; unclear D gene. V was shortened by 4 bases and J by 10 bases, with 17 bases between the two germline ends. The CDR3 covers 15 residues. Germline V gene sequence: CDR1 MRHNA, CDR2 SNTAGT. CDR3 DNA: TGTGCCAGCAGTGGTTCGCGGGGTCCGGGATCACCCCTCCACTTT. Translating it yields CASSGSRGPGSPLHF.

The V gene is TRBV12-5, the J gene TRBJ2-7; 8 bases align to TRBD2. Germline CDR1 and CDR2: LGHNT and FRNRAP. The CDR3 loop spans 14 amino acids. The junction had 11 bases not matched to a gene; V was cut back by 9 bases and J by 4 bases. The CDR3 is CASRPSGSGYEQYF. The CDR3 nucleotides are TGTGCTAGCCGCCCAAGCGGGAGCGGGTACGAGCAGTACTTC.

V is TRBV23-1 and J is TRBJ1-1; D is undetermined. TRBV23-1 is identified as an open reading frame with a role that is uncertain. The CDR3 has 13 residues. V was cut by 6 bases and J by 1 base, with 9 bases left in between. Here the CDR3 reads CASRSSGNTEAFF. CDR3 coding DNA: TGCGCCAGCAGGTCATCCGGGAACACTGAAGCTTTCTTT.

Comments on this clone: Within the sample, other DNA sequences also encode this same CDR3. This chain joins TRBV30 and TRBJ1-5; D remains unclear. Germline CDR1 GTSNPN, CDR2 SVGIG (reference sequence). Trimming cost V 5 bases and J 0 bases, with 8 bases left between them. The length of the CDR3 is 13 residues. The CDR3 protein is CAWDTGSNQPQHF. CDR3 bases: TGTGCCTGGGATACGGGTAGCAATCAGCCCCAGCATTTT.

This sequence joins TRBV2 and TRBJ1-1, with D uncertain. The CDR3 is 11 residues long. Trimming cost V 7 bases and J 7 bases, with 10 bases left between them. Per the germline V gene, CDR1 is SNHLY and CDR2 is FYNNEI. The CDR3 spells CASTASGEAFF. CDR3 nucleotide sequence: TGTGCCAGCACGGCAAGTGGTGAAGCTTTCTTT.

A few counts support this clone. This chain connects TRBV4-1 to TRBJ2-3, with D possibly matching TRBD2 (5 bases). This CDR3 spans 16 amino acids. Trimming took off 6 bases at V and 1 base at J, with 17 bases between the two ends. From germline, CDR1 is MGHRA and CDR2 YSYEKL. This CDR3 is CASRYGLSPGTDTQYF. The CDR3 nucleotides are TGCGCCAGCAGATACGGACTTTCTCCGGGCACAGATACGCAGTATTTT.

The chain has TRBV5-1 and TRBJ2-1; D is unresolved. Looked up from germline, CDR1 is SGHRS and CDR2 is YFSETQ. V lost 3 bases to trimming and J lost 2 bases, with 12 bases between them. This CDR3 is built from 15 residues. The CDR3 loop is CASSSFHGTYNEQFF. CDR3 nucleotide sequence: TGCGCCAGCAGCTCCTTTCATGGGACCTACAATGAGCAGTTCTTC.

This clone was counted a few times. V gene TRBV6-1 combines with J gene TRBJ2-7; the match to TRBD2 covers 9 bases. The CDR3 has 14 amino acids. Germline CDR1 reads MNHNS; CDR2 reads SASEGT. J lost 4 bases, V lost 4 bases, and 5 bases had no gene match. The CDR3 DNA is TGTGCCAGCAGTGTAGGCGGGGGGGCATACGAGCAGTACTTC. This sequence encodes CASSVGGGAYEQYF.

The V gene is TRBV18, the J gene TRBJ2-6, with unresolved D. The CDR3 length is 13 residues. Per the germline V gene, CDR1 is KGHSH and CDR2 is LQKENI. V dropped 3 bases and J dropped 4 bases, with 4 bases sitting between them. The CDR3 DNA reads TGTGCCAGCTCACCCCTAGGGGCCAACGTCCTGACTTTC. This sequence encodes CASSPLGANVLTF.

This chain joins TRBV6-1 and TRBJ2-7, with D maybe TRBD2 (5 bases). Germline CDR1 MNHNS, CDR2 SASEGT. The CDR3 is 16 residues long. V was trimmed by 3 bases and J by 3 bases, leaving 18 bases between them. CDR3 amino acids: CASSDGGKAGIYEQYF. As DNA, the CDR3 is TGTGCCAGCAGTGACGGAGGAAAGGCCGGGATCTACGAGCAGTACTTC.

CDR3 in amino acids: CASSPGQGAPKNIQYF. DNA for the CDR3: TGTGCCAGCAGCCCGGGACAGGGGGCGCCCAAAAACATTCAGTACTTC. The rearrangement links TRBV5-6 to TRBJ2-4, with TRBD1 identical over 12 bases. Germline assignment: CDR1 SGHDT and CDR2 YYEEEE. The trim removed 4 bases at V and 2 bases at J, leaving 4 bases unmatched. The CDR3 totals 16 residues.

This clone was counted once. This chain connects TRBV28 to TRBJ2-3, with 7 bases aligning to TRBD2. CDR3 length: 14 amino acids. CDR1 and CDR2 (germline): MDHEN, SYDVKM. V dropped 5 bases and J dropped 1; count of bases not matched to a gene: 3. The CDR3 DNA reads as TGTGCCAGCAGTAGCGGGGACCGCACAGATACGCAGTATTTT. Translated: CASSSGDRTDTQYF.

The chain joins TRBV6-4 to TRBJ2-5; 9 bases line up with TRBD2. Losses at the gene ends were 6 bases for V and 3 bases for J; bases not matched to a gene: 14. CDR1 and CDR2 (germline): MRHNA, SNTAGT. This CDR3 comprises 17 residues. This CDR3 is CASRGPDRGGAKETQYF. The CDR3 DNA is TGTGCCAGCAGGGGCCCGGACCGCGGGGGGGCCAAAGAGACCCAGTACTTC.

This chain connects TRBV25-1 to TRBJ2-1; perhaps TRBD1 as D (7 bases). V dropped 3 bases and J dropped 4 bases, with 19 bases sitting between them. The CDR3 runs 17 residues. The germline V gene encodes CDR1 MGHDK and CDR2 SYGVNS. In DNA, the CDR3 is TGTGCCAGCAGTGATGGTGTTCTAGCAGGGGGGTACAATGAGCAGTTCTTC. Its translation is CASSDGVLAGGYNEQFF.

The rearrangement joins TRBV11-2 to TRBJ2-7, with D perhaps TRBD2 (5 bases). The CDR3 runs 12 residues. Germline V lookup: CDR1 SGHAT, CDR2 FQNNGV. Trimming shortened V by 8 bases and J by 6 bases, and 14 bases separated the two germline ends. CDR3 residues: CASSNRAGEQYF. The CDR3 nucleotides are TGTGCCAGCTCTAACCGGGCGGGCGAGCAGTACTTC.

This CDR3 reads CAIGSVGSHLVYNEQFF. As DNA, the CDR3 is TGTGCCATCGGCAGTGTAGGTTCCCATCTCGTTTACAATGAGCAGTTCTTC. This chain uses TRBV10-3 with TRBJ2-1; D ambiguous. Germline V CDR1 and CDR2: ENHRY, SYGVKD. V lost 8 bases and J lost 4, with 24 bases in between. This CDR3 contains 17 residues.

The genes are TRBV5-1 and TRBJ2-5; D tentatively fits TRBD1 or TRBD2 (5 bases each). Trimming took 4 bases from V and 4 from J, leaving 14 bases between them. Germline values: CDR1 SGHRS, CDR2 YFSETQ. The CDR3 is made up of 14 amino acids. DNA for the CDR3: TGCGCCAGCAGCCCGGAAGCAGGGAGAGAGACCCAGTACTTC. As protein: CASSPEAGRETQYF.

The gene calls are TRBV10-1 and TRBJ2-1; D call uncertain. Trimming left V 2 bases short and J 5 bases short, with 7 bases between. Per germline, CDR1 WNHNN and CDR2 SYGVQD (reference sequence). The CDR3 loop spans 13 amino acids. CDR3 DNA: TGCGCCAGCAGTGAGACTAATAACAATGAGCAGTTCTTC. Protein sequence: CASSETNNNEQFF.